These 21 T cell receptor beta chains came from one sample sequenced in a study of blood T cell repertoires in COVID-19. Sequencing used immunoSEQ multiplex PCR; TCRdb keeps in-frame clones, though not all of them. The sample has around 150,000 clones, about 85% seen once. The sequenced sample consisted of peripheral blood. The receptors were gathered from a woman aged 55 to 70 with active or convalescent COVID-19.

This chain uses TRBV30 with TRBJ2-7; TRBD2 aligns across 7 bases. From germline, CDR1 is GTSNPN and CDR2 SVGIG (reference sequence). The ends lost 8 bases at V and 3 bases at J; junction bases unmatched: 10. The length of the CDR3 is 13 residues. This chain's CDR3 is CAGTGGVDYEQYF. The CDR3 nucleotides read TGTGCCGGGACGGGGGGAGTAGACTACGAGCAGTACTTC.

This chain joins TRBV2 and TRBJ2-7; 10 positions match TRBD1. V dropped 3 bases and J dropped 1; count of bases not matched to a gene: 6. Germline V gene lookup returns CDR1 SNHLY and CDR2 FYNNEI. This CDR3 contains 16 residues. For the CDR3, the DNA is TGTGCCAGCAGTGATTGGAGGACAGGGGGATCCTACGAGCAGTACTTC. Translation gives CASSDWRTGGSYEQYF.

The rearrangement links TRBV12-5 to TRBJ1-1; D possibly corresponds to TRBD1 (6 bases). Germline CDR1 reads LGHNT; CDR2 reads FRNRAP. The V gene lost 6 bases and the J gene lost 4 bases, with 12 bases spanning the gap. The CDR3 sequence is 13 residues long. CDR3 DNA: TGTGCTAGTGGCCTCCAGGGGTTCACTGAAGCTTTCTTT. Amino acid sequence: CASGLQGFTEAFF.

The gene calls are TRBV7-9 and TRBJ2-5; 8 bases map to TRBD1. Unmatched junction bases numbered 5, after V lost 5 bases and J lost 3 bases. Germline loops: CDR1 SEHNR, CDR2 FQNEAQ (reference sequence). The CDR3 contains 14 residues. The chain's CDR3 is CASSPRGQEETQYF. In nucleotides, the CDR3 is TGTGCCAGCAGCCCGAGGGGACAGGAAGAGACCCAGTACTTC.

V usage is TRBV11-2 and J usage is TRBJ2-5, with 10 bases lining up with TRBD1. Unmatched junction bases numbered 12, after V lost 6 bases and J lost 5 bases. This CDR3 contains 16 residues. Germline CDR1 reads SGHAT; CDR2 reads FQNNGV. The CDR3 DNA is TGTGCCAGCAGTCAAACGGGACAGGGGACCGGGGAGACCCAGTACTTC. This codes for CASSQTGQGTGETQYF.

The chain joins TRBV5-1 to TRBJ2-1, with a tentative D call TRBD1 (5 bases). This CDR3 spans 14 amino acids. Germline-derived CDR1 and CDR2 are SGHRS and YFSETQ. The ends were cut back, 0 bases at V and 4 bases at J, with 8 bases in the middle. Here the CDR3 reads CASSLGQQYNEQFF. The CDR3 nucleotides read TGCGCCAGCAGCTTGGGACAGCAGTACAATGAGCAGTTCTTC.

This chain links TRBV18 with TRBJ1-1, with D perhaps matching TRBD1 (6 bases). V was pared by 3 bases and J by 5 bases, with 10 bases between. This CDR3 comprises 13 residues. CDR1 and CDR2 (germline): KGHSH, LQKENI. The CDR3 DNA is TGTGCCAGCTCACCCCTAACAGGGACTGAAGCTTTCTTT. This sequence encodes CASSPLTGTEAFF.

This rearrangement joins TRBV4-1 to TRBJ2-5, with D perhaps TRBD1 (6 bases). This CDR3 has 15 amino acids. Trimming took 0 bases from V and 0 from J, leaving 8 bases between them. The germline V gene has CDR1 MGHRA and CDR2 YSYEKL. DNA for the CDR3: TGCGCCAGCAGCCAAGACTGGACAGACCAAGAGACCCAGTACTTC. Translating gives CASSQDWTDQETQYF.

The gene calls are TRBV19 and TRBJ1-4; 7 bases are shared with TRBD1. The CDR3 has 15 amino acids. CDR1 is LNHDA, CDR2 SQIVND, per germline (reference sequence). J was trimmed by 8 bases and V by 1 base; bases with no gene match: 7. The CDR3 DNA reads as TGTGCCAGTAGTATAGGAGGGACAGAAGAAGAAAAACTGTTTTTT. As protein: CASSIGGTEEEKLFF.

In its sample, this clone was seen a few times. V is TRBV18 and J is TRBJ1-3; 10 bases match TRBD1. The V gene's germline CDR1 is KGHSH and CDR2 LQKENI. The trim removed 3 bases at V and 2 bases at J, leaving 4 bases unmatched. The CDR3 has 16 amino acids. In nucleotides, the CDR3 is TGTGCCAGCTCACCTGGACAGGGGGAAACTGGAAACACCATATATTTT. Its translation is CASSPGQGETGNTIYF.

V gene TRBV7-2 combines with J gene TRBJ1-4, with D hard to call. The ends were cut back, 5 bases at V and 8 bases at J, with 12 bases in the middle. Germline CDR1 is SGHTA and CDR2 is FQGNSA. The CDR3 is 13 residues long. The CDR3 is CASSLGSREKLFF. CDR3 nucleotide sequence: TGTGCCAGCAGCCTCGGGTCCCGAGAAAAACTGTTTTTT.

This chain uses TRBV25-1 with TRBJ1-6; D may be TRBD1 (5 bases). The CDR3 length is 13 residues. CDR1 MGHDK and CDR2 SYGVNS come from the germline V gene. Trimming pared 4 bases from V and 7 bases from J, leaving 8 bases between. The CDR3 protein is CASSGQPNSPLHF. CDR3 DNA sequence: TGTGCCAGCAGTGGACAGCCAAATTCACCCCTCCACTTT. Complete variable domain (other parts from reference TRBV25-1 and TRBJ1-6): EADIYQTPRYLVIGTGKKITLECSQTMGHDKMYWYQQDPGMELHLIHYSYGVNSTEKGDLSSESTVSRIRTEHFPLTLESARPSHTSQYLCASSGQPNSPLHFGNGTRLTVT.

This chain connects TRBV11-2 to TRBJ1-1; tentatively, D is TRBD1 (5 bases). Trimming cost V 5 bases and J 1 base, with 11 bases left between them. This CDR3 has 14 amino acids. Germline CDR1 and CDR2: SGHAT and FQNNGV. The CDR3 coding sequence is TGTGCCAGCAGCCCCCAGACAGCGAACACTGAAGCTTTCTTT. Its protein product is CASSPQTANTEAFF.

The chain carries TRBV10-3 and TRBJ2-7; D possibly corresponds to TRBD1 (6 bases). Between the trimmed V and J ends, which lost 3 bases and 5 bases, there was a span of 14 bases. Germline V CDR1 and CDR2: ENHRY, SYGVKD. The CDR3 covers 14 residues. The CDR3 spells CAISDVQGRHEQYF. As DNA, the CDR3 is TGTGCCATCAGTGATGTACAGGGTAGACACGAGCAGTACTTC.

This clone came up once. The chain links TRBV5-8 to TRBJ1-1; perhaps TRBD1 as D (5 bases). Trimming removed 6 bases at V and 3 bases at J, with 6 bases between. CDR1 and CDR2 from the germline V gene are SGHTS and YDEGEE. This CDR3 has 11 residues. Written as DNA, the CDR3 is TGTGCCAGCAAGGGGTACACTGAAGCTTTCTTT. This gives the protein CASKGYTEAFF.

The rearrangement uses TRBV4-3 and TRBJ2-2; a possible D gene is TRBD1 (5 bases). Germline V gives CDR1 LGHNA, CDR2 YSLEER. V was cut by 2 bases and J by 4 bases, with 14 bases left in between. The CDR3 has 16 amino acids. In nucleotides, the CDR3 is TGCGCCAGCAGCCAATCTACGGCAGGGCTCACCGGGGAGCTGTTTTTT. This gives the protein CASSQSTAGLTGELFF.

The chain combines TRBV4-1 with TRBJ2-3, with TRBD2 matching over 11 bases. The germline V gene encodes CDR1 MGHRA and CDR2 YSYEKL. The CDR3 spans 14 residues. V was pared by 3 bases and J by 9 bases, with 5 bases of the junction left unmatched. The CDR3 reads CASSQQTSGATQYF. CDR3 DNA: TGCGCCAGCAGCCAGCAGACTAGCGGGGCAACGCAGTATTTT.

The gene calls are TRBV18 and TRBJ1-6, with 10 bases identical to TRBD1. J gave up 5 bases and V 3 bases, and 1 base lay outside the gene matches. CDR1 and CDR2 from the germline V gene are KGHSH and LQKENI. This CDR3 comprises 15 residues. CDR3 residues: CASSPGTGDNSPLHF. The CDR3 coding sequence is TGTGCCAGCTCACCCGGGACAGGGGATAATTCACCCCTCCACTTT.

The rearrangement links TRBV4-3 to TRBJ1-6; 7 bases are a match to TRBD1. J lost 7 bases, V lost 4 bases, and 4 bases had no gene match. Germline assignment: CDR1 LGHNA and CDR2 YSLEER. The CDR3 has 14 residues. CDR3 loop: CASSPWDSNSPLHF. CDR3 DNA sequence: TGCGCCAGCAGCCCCTGGGACAGCAATTCACCCCTCCACTTT.

The rearrangement joins TRBV10-3 to TRBJ2-3; possible D gene TRBD2, 5 bases. The V end lost 4 bases, the J end lost 0 bases, and 8 bases lay between the germline ends. Germline V gene data show CDR1 as ENHRY and CDR2 as SYGVKD. The CDR3 runs 14 residues. CDR3: CAISGTSSTDTQYF. As DNA, the CDR3 is TGTGCCATCAGTGGGACTTCTAGCACAGATACGCAGTATTTT.

CDR3 loop: CASSRVRETQYF. The DNA for the CDR3 is TGTGCCAGCAGCCGAGTTCGGGAGACCCAGTACTTC. V is TRBV3-1 (or the pseudogene TRBV3-2) and J is TRBJ2-5; D is undetermined. Germline values: CDR1 LGHDT, CDR2 YNNKEL (reference sequence). Trimming shortened V by 4 bases and J by 5 bases, and 8 bases separated the two germline ends. The CDR3 is 12 residues long.